These 31 T cell receptor beta chains were all obtained from the same sample, sequenced in a study of blood T cell repertoires in COVID-19. The method was immunoSEQ multiplex PCR; TCRdb's version includes in-frame clones alone and lacks a portion of them. The sample shows approximately 110,000 clones, about three quarters of them seen only once. The sample comprised peripheral blood. The receptors derive from an elderly man with acute or convalescent COVID-19.

This clone was detected once. This rearrangement joins TRBV5-1 to TRBJ2-7, with 11 bases lining up with TRBD2. After removal of 0 bases from V and 4 bases from J, the junction contained 9 bases not matched to a gene. From germline, CDR1 is SGHRS and CDR2 YFSETQ. There are 17 residues in the CDR3. CDR3 loop: CASSLEGPGLAAYEQYF. The CDR3 region has the DNA TGCGCCAGCAGCTTGGAGGGACCGGGACTAGCGGCGTACGAGCAGTACTTC.

The CDR3 loop reads CASRTPTGRNQPQHF. The CDR3 nucleotides read TGTGCCAGCAGAACCCCGACAGGGCGCAATCAGCCCCAGCATTTT. V is TRBV28 and J is TRBJ1-5, with 7 nucleotides matching TRBD1. The CDR3 has 15 residues. Germline CDR1 reads MDHEN; CDR2 reads SYDVKM. Trimming cost V 6 bases and J 2 bases; bases outside gene matches: 7.

V is TRBV6-1 and J is TRBJ1-6, with 8 bases identical to TRBD1. The CDR3 sequence is 19 residues long. J was trimmed by 1 base and V by 4 bases; bases with no gene match: 12. Germline V gene data show CDR1 as MNHNS and CDR2 as SASEGT. CDR3 bases: TGTGCCAGCAGTGGAACCGGGACAGGTCATAATTCCTATAATTCACCCCTCCACTTT. Encoded protein: CASSGTGTGHNSYNSPLHF.

This clone appeared a few times. The genes are TRBV3-1 (or the pseudogene TRBV3-2) and TRBJ2-7; tentatively, D is TRBD2 (5 bases). Trimming took 2 bases from V and 3 from J, leaving 14 bases between them. The CDR3 is 15 amino acids. Germline V gene sequence: CDR1 LGHDT, CDR2 YNNKEL (reference sequence). The CDR3 DNA sequence: TGTGCCAGCAGCCAATCTGCGGAGGCGCGCTACGAGCAGTACTTC. It yields the protein CASSQSAEARYEQYF.

The chain joins TRBV24-1 to TRBJ2-2; D gene unclear. The germline V and J ends were trimmed by 3 bases and 2 bases, with 9 bases remaining between them. CDR3 size: 15 residues. Germline CDR1 reads KGHDR; CDR2 reads SFDVKD. CDR3 in amino acids: CATSDPRYNTGELFF. The CDR3 nucleotides are TGTGCCACCAGTGATCCCAGGTATAACACCGGGGAGCTGTTTTTT.

The genes are TRBV28 and TRBJ2-1, with 9 nucleotides matching TRBD1. The ends lost 3 bases at V and 4 bases at J; junction bases unmatched: 7. This CDR3 has 16 amino acids. CDR1 is MDHEN and CDR2 is SYDVKM in the germline V gene. CDR3 loop: CASSLRGTGRYNEQFF. CDR3 DNA: TGTGCCAGCAGTTTGCGGGGGACAGGGAGGTACAATGAGCAGTTCTTC.

This chain joins TRBV9 and TRBJ2-5; the D gene is possibly TRBD2 (5 bases). Germline CDR1 and CDR2: SGDLS and YYNGEE. The CDR3 is made up of 14 amino acids. V was cut by 3 bases and J by 5 bases, with 14 bases left in between. CDR3 loop: CASSEIGSVETQYF. In nucleotides, the CDR3 is TGTGCCAGCAGCGAGATAGGGAGTGTCGAGACCCAGTACTTC.

This chain links TRBV18 with TRBJ2-5; possibly TRBD2 for D (5 bases). The CDR3 consists of 14 residues. Per the germline V gene, CDR1 is KGHSH and CDR2 is LQKENI. V was shortened by 3 bases and J by 3 bases, with 11 bases between the two germline ends. This chain's CDR3 is CASSPLREEETQYF. DNA for the CDR3: TGTGCCAGCTCACCCCTCCGGGAAGAAGAGACCCAGTACTTC.

This clone was seen a few times. The chain recombines TRBV9 with TRBJ2-7, with D perhaps TRBD2 (6 bases). This CDR3 contains 15 residues. Trimming shortened V by 0 bases and J by 2 bases, and 12 bases separated the two germline ends. Germline loops: CDR1 SGDLS, CDR2 YYNGEE. CDR3 coding DNA: TGTGCCAGCAGCGTAGACGGGACTTACCCCTACGAGCAGTACTTC. It encodes CASSVDGTYPYEQYF. The whole variable domain, remainder taken from reference TRBV9 and TRBJ2-7, is DSGVTQTPKHLITATGQRVTLRCSPRSGDLSVYWYQQSLDQGLQFLIQYYNGEERAKGNILERFSAQQFPDLHSELNLSSLELGDSALYFCASSVDGTYPYEQYFGPGTRLTVT.

CDR3 coding DNA: TGTGCCAGCAGTATTAACAGGGGCCCCGGGGAGCTGTTTTTT. Its translation is CASSINRGPGELFF. This chain uses TRBV6-2 or TRBV6-3 with TRBJ2-2; TRBD1 aligns across 7 bases. V was pared by 5 bases and J by 6 bases, with 6 bases of the junction left unmatched. This CDR3 comprises 14 residues. The germline V gene encodes CDR1 MNHEY and CDR2 SVGEGT.

The chain recombines TRBV4-3 with TRBJ2-2; 7 nucleotides agree with TRBD2. The V segment lost 3 bases and the J segment 1 base; nucleotides outside the gene matches: 5. The CDR3 totals 16 residues. The V gene's germline CDR1 is LGHNA and CDR2 YSLEER. In DNA form, the CDR3 reads TGCGCCAGCAGCCAGGCGACTAGCAGGAACACCGGGGAGCTGTTTTTT. Its translation is CASSQATSRNTGELFF.

V and J are TRBV2 and TRBJ2-5, with a possible D match to TRBD2 (6 bases). V was cut by 3 bases and J by 7 bases, with 12 bases left in between. This CDR3 region has 13 residues. The germline gives CDR1 SNHLY, CDR2 FYNNEI. CDR3 in amino acids: CASSEEGLGTQYF. The CDR3 coding sequence is TGTGCCAGCAGTGAGGAGGGATTAGGGACCCAGTACTTC.

The chain employs TRBV15 and TRBJ1-1; D call uncertain. Trimming cost V 6 bases and J 1 base, with 15 bases left between them. Germline values: CDR1 LNHNV, CDR2 YYDKDF (reference sequence). The CDR3 is made up of 15 amino acids. The CDR3 DNA reads TGTGCCACCAGGGACTCCGGGGTTCCGAACACTGAAGCTTTCTTT. It codes for CATRDSGVPNTEAFF. The whole variable domain, remainder taken from reference TRBV15 and TRBJ1-1, is DAMVIQNPRYQVTQFGKPVTLSCSQTLNHNVMYWYQQKSSQAPKLLFHYYDKDFNNEADTPDNFQSRRPNTSFCFLDIRSPGLGDTAMYLCATRDSGVPNTEAFFGQGTRLTVV.

The genes are TRBV7-2 and TRBJ1-6, with D tentatively TRBD1 (6 bases). Germline CDR1 reads SGHTA; CDR2 reads FQGNSA. Deletions cut 5 bases from V and 5 bases from J, with 13 bases between. The CDR3 extends over 15 amino acids. DNA for the CDR3: TGTGCCAGCAGCGCCGGACAGAACAATAATTCACCCCTCCACTTT. Protein: CASSAGQNNNSPLHF.

The chain uses TRBV28 and TRBJ1-1, with TRBD1 as a possible D gene (6 bases). Looked up from germline, CDR1 is MDHEN and CDR2 is SYDVKM. This CDR3 is 16 amino acids long. The V and J ends lost 3 bases and 3 bases respectively, with 17 bases between them. In nucleotides, the CDR3 is TGTGCCAGCAGTTTGGGGACCGGGAGGGGGGACACTGAAGCTTTCTTT. It translates to CASSLGTGRGDTEAFF.

The rearrangement uses TRBV12-3 or TRBV12-4 and TRBJ2-7, with a weak D call TRBD2 (5 bases). V lost 6 bases and J lost 4, with 13 bases in between. The CDR3 runs to 13 residues. This CDR3 reads CASSYGSAYEQYF. In nucleotides, the CDR3 is TGTGCCAGCAGCTATGGGAGCGCGTACGAGCAGTACTTC.

The chain is built from TRBV9 and TRBJ2-5, with D maybe TRBD2 (6 bases). The CDR3 is 15 residues long. Germline V gene lookup returns CDR1 SGDLS and CDR2 YYNGEE. Trimming cost V 0 bases and J 5 bases, with 14 bases left between them. CDR3 residues: CASSVEGGTWETQYF. The CDR3 DNA reads TGTGCCAGCAGCGTAGAAGGAGGGACGTGGGAGACCCAGTACTTC.

Only one count was recorded for this clone. The chain links TRBV19 to TRBJ1-1; D call uncertain. The length of the CDR3 is 15 residues. The V gene's germline CDR1 is LNHDA and CDR2 SQIVND (reference sequence). V gave up 7 bases and J gave up 1 base, with 16 bases separating them. The CDR3: CASTLTGLTNTEAFF. For the CDR3, the DNA is TGTGCCAGTACCCTCACGGGGTTGACGAACACTGAAGCTTTCTTT.

The chain has TRBV5-1 and TRBJ2-3; D is uncertain. The CDR3 is 14 amino acids. Looked up from germline, CDR1 is SGHRS and CDR2 is YFSETQ. With 3 bases removed from V and 0 bases from J, the gap between germline ends came to 8 bases. CDR3 loop: CASSSRTSTDTQYF. CDR3 nucleotide sequence: TGCGCCAGCAGCTCAAGAACTAGCACAGATACGCAGTATTTT.

The rearrangement joins TRBV25-1 to TRBJ2-2, with TRBD1 matching over 7 bases. J gave up 1 base and V 4 bases, and 6 bases lay outside the gene matches. This CDR3 contains 16 residues. The germline V gene encodes CDR1 MGHDK and CDR2 SYGVNS. CDR3 sequence: CASSGRQGRNTGELFF. CDR3 bases: TGTGCCAGCAGTGGGAGACAGGGTAGGAACACCGGGGAGCTGTTTTTT. Together with reference TRBV25-1 and TRBJ2-2, the CDR3 gives the full variable domain: EADIYQTPRYLVIGTGKKITLECSQTMGHDKMYWYQQDPGMELHLIHYSYGVNSTEKGDLSSESTVSRIRTEHFPLTLESARPSHTSQYLCASSGRQGRNTGELFFGEGSRLTVL.

The chain couples TRBV6-4 to TRBJ2-1; D remains unclear. V shed 10 bases and J shed 0 bases, with 13 bases lying between them. The CDR3 extends over 14 amino acids. Germline values: CDR1 MRHNA, CDR2 SNTAGT. CDR3 region: CATLARSSYNEQFF. The CDR3 DNA is TGTGCCACCTTGGCCCGGAGCTCCTACAATGAGCAGTTCTTC.

The chain links TRBV28 to TRBJ1-2, with TRBD1 matching 10 bases. V lost 11 bases, J lost 4 bases, and 19 bases stayed unmatched. The CDR3 loop spans 17 amino acids. Germline V gene data show CDR1 as MDHEN and CDR2 as SYDVKM. DNA of the CDR3: TGTGCCTGCCACCCGTTTTCGTTGGGACAGGGGACCTATGGCTACACCTTC. It encodes CACHPFSLGQGTYGYTF.

The J gene is TRBJ1-6, the V gene TRBV14; D ambiguous. Germline CDR1 reads SGHDN; CDR2 reads FVKESK. This CDR3 contains 13 residues. The germline V and J ends were trimmed by 2 bases and 8 bases, with 7 bases remaining between them. CDR3 sequence reads: CASSQLRYSPLHF. In DNA form, the CDR3 reads TGTGCCAGCAGCCAACTTCGGTATTCACCCCTCCACTTT.

The genes are TRBV11-2 and TRBJ2-1, with TRBD1 matching over 8 bases. Germline V lookup: CDR1 SGHAT, CDR2 FQNNGV. V was pared by 6 bases and J by 9 bases, with 10 bases of the junction left unmatched. This CDR3 region has 14 residues. The CDR3 protein is CASRRNQGAGEQFF. CDR3 bases: TGTGCCAGCAGGCGTAACCAGGGGGCAGGTGAGCAGTTCTTC.

This clone was observed a few times. The J gene is TRBJ1-1, the V gene TRBV18, with 7 positions matching TRBD1. The V segment lost 4 bases and the J segment 6 bases; nucleotides outside the gene matches: 5. Germline CDR1 KGHSH, CDR2 LQKENI. The CDR3 has 13 residues. CDR3 amino acids: CASSLQGSAEAFF. The CDR3 coding sequence is TGTGCCAGCTCACTACAGGGGAGTGCTGAAGCTTTCTTT.

The chain combines TRBV5-6 with TRBJ1-3, with D possibly being TRBD1 (5 bases). Deletions cut 2 bases from V and 4 bases from J, with 13 bases between. The CDR3 is made up of 15 amino acids. The germline gives CDR1 SGHDT, CDR2 YYEEEE. This CDR3 reads CASSLRGTLGNTIYF. For the CDR3, the DNA is TGTGCCAGCAGCTTAAGAGGGACTCTCGGAAACACCATATATTTT.

The CDR3 spells CASSQEAGGRNEQFF. The CDR3 coding sequence is TGCGCCAGCAGCCAGGAAGCGGGAGGGAGGAATGAGCAGTTCTTC. The rearrangement uses TRBV4-3 and TRBJ2-1; 10 bases align to TRBD2. The germline CDR1 and CDR2 sequences are LGHNA and YSLEER. This CDR3 has 15 amino acids. The V gene end was trimmed by 3 bases and the J gene end by 7 bases; junction bases not matched to a gene: 6.

This clone was recorded a few times. This chain connects TRBV19 to TRBJ2-1; 11 bases are a match to TRBD2. Trimming at V came to 7 bases and at J to 0 bases, leaving 5 bases not matched to a gene. Per the germline V gene, CDR1 is LNHDA and CDR2 is SQIVND (reference sequence). This CDR3 is 16 amino acids long. The CDR3, as DNA: TGTGCCAGTAAGGGTAGCGGGAGGGCCTCCTACAATGAGCAGTTCTTC. Translated, it gives CASKGSGRASYNEQFF.

This sequence joins TRBV24-1 and TRBJ2-3; D perhaps matches TRBD2 (5 bases). The CDR3 is 16 amino acids. V lost 3 bases and J 4 bases, leaving 16 bases between the germline ends. Germline V gene lookup returns CDR1 KGHDR and CDR2 SFDVKD. The CDR3 is CATSDPSGGTADTQYF. The CDR3 bases are TGTGCCACCAGTGATCCCAGCGGAGGTACCGCAGATACGCAGTATTTT.

The chain links TRBV3-1 (or the pseudogene TRBV3-2) to TRBJ2-3, with 14 bases lining up with TRBD2. The CDR3 is 17 residues long. In germline, CDR1 is LGHDT, CDR2 YNNKEL (reference sequence). The trim removed 5 bases at V and 1 base at J, leaving 5 bases unmatched. The CDR3 reads CASSIRLAGGGTDTQYF. The DNA for the CDR3 is TGTGCCAGCAGCATCCGACTAGCGGGAGGGGGCACAGATACGCAGTATTTT.

This clone is a singleton in its sample. The rearrangement uses TRBV19 and TRBJ1-1; no reliable D call. In germline, CDR1 is LNHDA, CDR2 SQIVND (reference sequence). The CDR3 loop spans 15 amino acids. V was shortened by 1 base and J by 2 bases, with 11 bases between the two germline ends. The CDR3 DNA is TGTGCCAGTAGTATAGGTACAGCAAGAAACACTGAAGCTTTCTTT. This sequence encodes CASSIGTARNTEAFF. The whole variable domain, filled in from reference TRBV19 and TRBJ1-1, reads DGGITQSPKYLFRKEGQNVTLSCEQNLNHDAMYWYRQDPGQGLRLIYYSQIVNDFQKGDIAEGYSVSREKKESFPLTVTSAQKNPTAFYLCASSIGTARNTEAFFGQGTRLTVV.